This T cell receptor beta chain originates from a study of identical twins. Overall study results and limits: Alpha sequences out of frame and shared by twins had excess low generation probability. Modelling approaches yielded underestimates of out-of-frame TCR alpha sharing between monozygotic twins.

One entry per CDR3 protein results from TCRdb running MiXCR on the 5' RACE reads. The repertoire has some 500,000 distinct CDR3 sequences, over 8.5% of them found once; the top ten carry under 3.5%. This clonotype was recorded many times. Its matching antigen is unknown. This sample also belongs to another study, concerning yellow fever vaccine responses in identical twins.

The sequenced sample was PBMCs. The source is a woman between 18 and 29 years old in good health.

CDR3 protein: CASSLVRADEQFF. In nucleotides, the CDR3 is TGTGCCAGCAGCTTAGTCAGGGCGGATGAGCAGTTCTTC. This sequence joins TRBV11-2 and TRBJ2-1, with a weak D call TRBD1 (5 bases). Germline CDR1 is SGHAT and CDR2 is FQNNGV. Between the trimmed V and J ends, which lost 1 base and 8 bases, there was a span of 9 bases. The CDR3 runs 13 residues.